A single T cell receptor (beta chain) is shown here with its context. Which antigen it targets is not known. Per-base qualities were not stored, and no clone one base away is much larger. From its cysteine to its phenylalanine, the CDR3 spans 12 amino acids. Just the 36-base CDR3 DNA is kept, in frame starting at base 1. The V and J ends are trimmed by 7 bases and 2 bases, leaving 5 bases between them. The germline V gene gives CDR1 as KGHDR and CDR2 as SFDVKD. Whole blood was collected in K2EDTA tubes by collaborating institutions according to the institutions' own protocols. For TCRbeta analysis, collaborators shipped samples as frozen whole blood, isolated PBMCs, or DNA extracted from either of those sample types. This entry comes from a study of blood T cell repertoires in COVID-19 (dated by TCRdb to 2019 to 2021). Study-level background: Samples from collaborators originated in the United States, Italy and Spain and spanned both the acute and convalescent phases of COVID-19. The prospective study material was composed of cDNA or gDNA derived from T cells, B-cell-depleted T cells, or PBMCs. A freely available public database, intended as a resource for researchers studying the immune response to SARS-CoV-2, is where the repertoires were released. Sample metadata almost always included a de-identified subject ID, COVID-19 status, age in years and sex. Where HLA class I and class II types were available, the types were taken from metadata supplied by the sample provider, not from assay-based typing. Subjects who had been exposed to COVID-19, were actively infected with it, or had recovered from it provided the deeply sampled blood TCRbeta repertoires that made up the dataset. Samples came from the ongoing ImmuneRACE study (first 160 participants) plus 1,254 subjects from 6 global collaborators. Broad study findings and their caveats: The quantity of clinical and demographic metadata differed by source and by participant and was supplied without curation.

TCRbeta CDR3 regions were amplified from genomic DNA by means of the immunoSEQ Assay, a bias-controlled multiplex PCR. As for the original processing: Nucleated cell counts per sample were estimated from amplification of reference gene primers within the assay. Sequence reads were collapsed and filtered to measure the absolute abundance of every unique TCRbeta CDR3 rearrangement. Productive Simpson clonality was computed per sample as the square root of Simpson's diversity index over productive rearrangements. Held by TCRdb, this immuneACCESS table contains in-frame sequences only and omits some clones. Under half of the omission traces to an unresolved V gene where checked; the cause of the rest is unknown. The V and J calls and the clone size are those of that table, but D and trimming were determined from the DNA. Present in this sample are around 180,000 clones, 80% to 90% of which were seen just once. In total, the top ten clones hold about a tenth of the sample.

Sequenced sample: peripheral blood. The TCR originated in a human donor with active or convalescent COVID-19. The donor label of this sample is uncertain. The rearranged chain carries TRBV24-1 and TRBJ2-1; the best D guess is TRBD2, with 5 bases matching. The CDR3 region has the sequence CATSGAYNEQFF. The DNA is TGTGCCACCAGCGGGGCCTACAATGAGCAGTTCTTC.